Presented here are 17 T cell receptor beta chains from one specimen sequenced in a study of blood T cell repertoires in COVID-19. Profiling relied on immunoSEQ multiplex PCR, and the TCRdb table lists in-frame clones only, not all of them. This sample has 220,000 or so clones, with approximately 80% found just once. Sequencing was performed on peripheral blood. The receptors derive from a man aged 25 to 40 with active or convalescent COVID-19.

The J gene is TRBJ2-1, the V gene TRBV5-5, with D unclear. The CDR3 has 14 amino acids. V was cut by 4 bases and J by 2 bases, with 10 bases left in between. Germline V gives CDR1 SGHKS, CDR2 YYEKEE (reference sequence). The CDR3 nucleotides read TGTGCCAGCAGCCCGACTGGCCCCTACAATGAGCAGTTCTTC. It yields the protein CASSPTGPYNEQFF.

This clone has only one observation. The chain links TRBV5-6 to TRBJ2-3; D might be TRBD2 (6 bases). The CDR3 sequence is 15 residues long. Germline V gene lookup returns CDR1 SGHDT and CDR2 YYEEEE. The V end lost 9 bases, the J end lost 3 bases, and 20 bases lay between the germline ends. CDR3 coding DNA: TGTGCCACCCGGGACCTGGCGGGAACTACAGATACGCAGTATTTT. This gives the protein CATRDLAGTTDTQYF.

The V call is TRBV28, the J call TRBJ2-7, with D perhaps TRBD1 (6 bases). In germline, CDR1 is MDHEN, CDR2 SYDVKM. The CDR3 loop spans 15 amino acids. Trimming pared 4 bases from V and 2 bases from J, leaving 15 bases between. CDR3 amino acids: CASSSPPTGTYEQYF. The CDR3 coding sequence is TGTGCCAGCAGTTCCCCCCCGACAGGTACCTACGAGCAGTACTTC. Supplemented by reference TRBV28 and TRBJ2-7, the full variable domain reads DVKVTQSSRYLVKRTGEKVFLECVQDMDHENMFWYRQDPGLGLRLIYFSYDVKMKEKGDIPEGYSVSREKKERFSLILESASTNQTSMYLCASSSPPTGTYEQYFGPGTRLTVT.

J is TRBJ1-5 and V is TRBV30; D might be TRBD1 (5 bases). V lost 1 base, J lost 1 base, and 20 bases lay in between. CDR3 size: 18 residues. Germline values: CDR1 GTSNPN, CDR2 SVGIG (reference sequence). Here the CDR3 reads CAWSATYMLGPSNQPQHF. CDR3 sequence (DNA): TGTGCCTGGAGTGCCACTTACATGCTGGGGCCGAGCAATCAGCCCCAGCATTTT.

The rearrangement joins TRBV9 to TRBJ2-3; 7 bases are shared with TRBD1. The CDR3 sequence is 14 residues long. The germline V gene has CDR1 SGDLS and CDR2 YYNGEE. The V gene end was trimmed by 6 bases and the J gene end by 4 bases; junction bases not matched to a gene: 8. DNA of the CDR3: TGTGCCAGCAACCGGGACAGTTTGTCAGATACGCAGTATTTT. It yields the protein CASNRDSLSDTQYF. Full variable domain (missing parts from reference TRBV9 and TRBJ2-3): DSGVTQTPKHLITATGQRVTLRCSPRSGDLSVYWYQQSLDQGLQFLIQYYNGEERAKGNILERFSAQQFPDLHSELNLSSLELGDSALYFCASNRDSLSDTQYFGPGTRLTVL.

The chain recombines TRBV30 with TRBJ2-7; TRBD2 matches 7 bases. CDR1 and CDR2 from the germline V gene are GTSNPN and SVGIG (reference sequence). J was trimmed by 4 bases and V by 2 bases; bases with no gene match: 5. CDR3 length: 13 residues. The CDR3 region is CAWSLGEGYEQYF. The CDR3 bases are TGTGCCTGGAGTTTAGGGGAGGGGTACGAGCAGTACTTC.

This clone was seen a few times. The rearrangement links TRBV7-9 to TRBJ2-1, with D possibly matching TRBD2 (6 bases). Trimming took off 1 base at V and 7 bases at J, with 8 bases between the two ends. In germline, CDR1 is SEHNR, CDR2 FQNEAQ (reference sequence). This CDR3 has 13 amino acids. The CDR3 loop is CASSLVGGNEQFF. In DNA form, the CDR3 reads TGTGCCAGCAGCTTAGTTGGGGGGAATGAGCAGTTCTTC. Full variable domain (remainder filled in from reference TRBV7-9 and TRBJ2-1): DTGVSQNPRHKITKRGQNVTFRCDPISEHNRLYWYRQTLGQGPEFLTYFQNEAQLEKSRLLSDRFSAERPKGSFSTLEIQRTEQGDSAMYLCASSLVGGNEQFFGPGTRLTVL.

The J gene is TRBJ2-1, the V gene TRBV3-1 (or the pseudogene TRBV3-2); 8 bases agree with TRBD1. The CDR3 contains 15 residues. Trimming took 4 bases from V and 7 from J; bases not matched to a gene: 9. The germline V gene has CDR1 LGHDT and CDR2 YNNKEL (reference sequence). The CDR3: CASSPGVRTGNEQFF. The CDR3, as DNA: TGTGCCAGCAGCCCAGGCGTCAGGACAGGGAATGAGCAGTTCTTC.

The chain combines TRBV11-2 with TRBJ2-7; TRBD2 matches 8 bases. The CDR3 spans 18 residues. Germline V CDR1 and CDR2: SGHAT, FQNNGV. V lost 0 bases, J lost 2 bases, and 12 bases stayed unmatched. The CDR3 here is CASSLDRVAGPPPYEQYF. The CDR3 DNA reads TGTGCCAGCAGCTTAGATCGCGTAGCGGGGCCGCCCCCCTACGAGCAGTACTTC. Full variable domain (rest looked up from reference TRBV11-2 and TRBJ2-7): EAGVAQSPRYKIIEKRQSVAFWCNPISGHATLYWYQQILGQGPKLLIQFQNNGVVDDSQLPKDRFSAERLKGVDSTLKIQPAKLEDSAVYLCASSLDRVAGPPPYEQYFGPGTRLTVT.

This clone has a single count. V gene TRBV5-1 combines with J gene TRBJ2-5; 9 bases fit TRBD2. The CDR3 spans 16 residues. With V trimmed by 0 bases and J by 5 bases, 8 bases remained unmatched. Germline values: CDR1 SGHRS, CDR2 YFSETQ. The CDR3: CASSLGLAGAGETQYF. Here the CDR3 DNA reads TGCGCCAGCAGCTTGGGTTTAGCGGGGGCTGGGGAGACCCAGTACTTC.

V is TRBV4-3 and J is TRBJ2-7; D is perhaps TRBD2 (5 bases). V lost 3 bases and J lost 2, with 14 bases in between. Germline-derived CDR1 and CDR2 are LGHNA and YSLEER. The CDR3 has 15 residues. The chain's CDR3 is CASSQSQDSAYEQYF. The DNA for the CDR3 is TGCGCCAGCAGCCAGAGCCAGGACTCCGCCTACGAGCAGTACTTC.

The chain links TRBV18 to TRBJ1-1; D unclear. The V end was cut by 2 bases, the J end by 1 base, with 8 bases between. Germline CDR1 is KGHSH and CDR2 is LQKENI. The CDR3 consists of 14 residues. This CDR3 is CASSPFQENTEAFF. Written as DNA, the CDR3 is TGTGCCAGCTCACCATTTCAGGAGAACACTGAAGCTTTCTTT.

The chain carries TRBV6-5 and TRBJ2-6; tentative D call: TRBD1 (6 bases). Germline loops: CDR1 MNHEY, CDR2 SVGAGI. CDR3 length equals 16 residues. The V end was cut by 0 bases, the J end by 4 bases, with 10 bases between. The CDR3, as DNA: TGTGCCAGCAGTTACTCTCAGGGGTCGGGGGCCAACGTCCTGACTTTC. Translating it yields CASSYSQGSGANVLTF.

The J gene is TRBJ1-5, the V gene TRBV5-1; 7 nucleotides agree with TRBD1. The junction had 5 bases not matched to a gene; V was cut back by 0 bases and J by 5 bases. This CDR3 region has 15 residues. Germline loops: CDR1 SGHRS, CDR2 YFSETQ. The CDR3 protein is CASSLGGTEYQPQHF. As DNA, the CDR3 is TGCGCCAGCAGCTTGGGGGGGACAGAATATCAGCCCCAGCATTTT. The variable domain in full, completed from reference TRBV5-1 and TRBJ1-5, reads KAGVTQTPRYLIKTRGQQVTLSCSPISGHRSVSWYQQTPGQGLQFLFEYFSETQRNKGNFPGRFSGRQFSNSRSEMNVSTLELGDSALYLCASSLGGTEYQPQHFGDGTRLSIL.

This chain joins TRBV12-2 and TRBJ2-1; the table gives TRBD2 as D, unverified against the DNA. TRBV12-2 is assigned pseudogene status. The CDR3 has 14 residues. In nucleotides, the CDR3 is TGTGCAAGTCGCTTAGTGTCGGGGGTCAATGAGCAGTTCTTC. Protein product: CASRLVSGVNEQFF.

This sequence joins TRBV12-3 or TRBV12-4 and TRBJ1-2, with D maybe TRBD1 (6 bases). Trimming took 3 bases from V and 4 from J, leaving 9 bases between them. The CDR3 consists of 13 residues. The CDR3 region is CASSFPGAYGYTF. The CDR3 DNA follows: TGTGCCAGCAGTTTCCCAGGGGCCTATGGCTACACCTTC.

To note about this clone: The germline gene is not matched at one end of the junction; a read error may be the cause. V is TRBV7-2 and J is TRBJ2-3; the match to TRBD2 covers 7 bases. Germline CDR1 reads SGHTA; CDR2 reads FQGNSA. The CDR3 runs to 15 residues. CDR3 nucleotides: TGTGCCAGCAGCTTAGAACTCCTTTCTGGGGGGGTCGGCGTTTTT. Translating it yields CASSLELLSGGVGVF. Together with reference TRBV7-2 and TRBJ2-3, the CDR3 gives the full variable domain: GAGVSQSPSNKVTEKGKDVELRCDPISGHTALYWYRQSLGQGLEFLIYFQGNSAPDKSGLPSDRFSAERTGGSVSTLTIQRTQQEDSAVYLCASSLELLSGGVGVFGPGTRLTVL.